The 30 T cell receptor beta chains given below trace back to one sample, sequenced in a study of cytomegalovirus exposure and HLA in healthy donors. The PCR contained 60 Vbeta and 13 Jbeta primers. Using immunoSEQ multiplex PCR, the repertoire was profiled, and TCRdb retains in-frame clones only, with some absent. The data hold about 110,000 clones, with around three quarters observed a single time. Sequenced input: PBMCs. The receptors derive from a female donor in good health and CMV-seropositive.

The chain links TRBV5-1 to TRBJ2-2, with D perhaps TRBD2 (6 bases). The CDR3 runs 14 residues. Germline CDR1 reads SGHRS; CDR2 reads YFSETQ. Trimming removed 4 bases from V and 1 base from J, with 8 bases in between. CDR3 in DNA: TGCGCCAGCAGCAGACTAGTGAACACCGGGGAGCTGTTTTTT. Protein: CASSRLVNTGELFF.

V usage is TRBV5-1 and J usage is TRBJ1-4, with 9 bases aligning to TRBD1. In germline, CDR1 is SGHRS, CDR2 YFSETQ. V shed 4 bases and J 8 bases; nucleotides not matched to a gene: 9. The CDR3 has 15 residues. The CDR3 region has the DNA TGCGCCAGCAGCGCCGGAGGGACAGGGTGGGAAAAACTGTTTTTT. This gives the protein CASSAGGTGWEKLFF.

In nucleotides, the CDR3 is TGCGCCAGCAGCTTAACCGGGACTTATAATTCACCCCTCCACTTT. The encoded protein is CASSLTGTYNSPLHF. V gene TRBV5-1 combines with J gene TRBJ1-6; D is possibly TRBD1 (5 bases). The V gene lost 2 bases and the J gene lost 4 bases, with 10 bases spanning the gap. The CDR3 consists of 15 residues. The germline V gene has CDR1 SGHRS and CDR2 YFSETQ.

This chain connects TRBV5-1 to TRBJ1-4, with TRBD1 matching over 9 bases. The trim removed 0 bases at V and 8 bases at J, leaving 5 bases unmatched. The V gene's germline CDR1 is SGHRS and CDR2 YFSETQ. This CDR3 has 15 residues. The CDR3 region is CASSLVGDREEKLFF. CDR3 nucleotides: TGCGCCAGCAGCTTGGTAGGGGACAGGGAGGAAAAACTGTTTTTT.

The chain joins TRBV6-1 to TRBJ1-2, with 8 bases that match TRBD1. Trimming at V came to 2 bases and at J to 0 bases, leaving 5 bases not matched to a gene. Germline-derived CDR1 and CDR2 are MNHNS and SASEGT. The CDR3 has 16 amino acids. The CDR3 region is CASSEYGTGANYGYTF. The CDR3 DNA is TGTGCCAGCAGTGAATATGGGACAGGAGCTAACTATGGCTACACCTTC.

Comments on this clone: Within the sample, other DNA sequences also encode this same CDR3. The chain couples TRBV2 to TRBJ1-5; TRBD1 agrees at 7 bases. The CDR3 consists of 13 residues. With 7 bases clipped from V and 4 bases from J, the junction kept 4 bases outside the gene matches. CDR1 and CDR2 (germline): SNHLY, FYNNEI. The CDR3 sequence is CASNRGRNQPQHF. CDR3 nucleotides: TGTGCCAGCAACAGGGGACGAAATCAGCCCCAGCATTTT.

This clone was detected only a few times. The chain carries TRBV5-8 and TRBJ2-7; D call uncertain. V gave up 5 bases and J gave up 0 bases, with 6 bases separating them. The CDR3 has 12 residues. Germline CDR1 and CDR2: SGHTS and YDEGEE. The CDR3, as DNA: TGTGCCAGCAGTCAGGCCTCCTACGAGCAGTACTTC. This sequence encodes CASSQASYEQYF.

This clone has just a few counts. This sequence joins TRBV25-1 and TRBJ1-2; D gene unclear. V lost 1 base and J lost 1, with 7 bases in between. CDR3 length: 14 amino acids. Germline V CDR1 and CDR2: MGHDK, SYGVNS. CDR3 in DNA: TGTGCCAGCAGTGAATTGGGCAGTAACTATGGCTACACCTTC. This sequence encodes CASSELGSNYGYTF.

The V gene is TRBV4-3, the J gene TRBJ1-2; D perhaps matches TRBD1 (6 bases). The germline CDR1 and CDR2 sequences are LGHNA and YSLEER. Trimming left V 4 bases short and J 0 bases short, with 12 bases between. This CDR3 has 15 amino acids. The CDR3 DNA reads as TGCGCCAGCAGCCTCACAGGGATATCTAACTATGGCTACACCTTC. The encoded protein is CASSLTGISNYGYTF.

V gene TRBV7-2 combines with J gene TRBJ1-1; D might be TRBD1 (6 bases). The V end lost 4 bases, the J end lost 4 bases, and 13 bases lay between the germline ends. CDR1 and CDR2 from the germline V gene are SGHTA and FQGNSA. The CDR3 extends over 14 amino acids. The CDR3 bases are TGTGCCAGCAGCTCAACCACAGGGATCACTGAAGCTTTCTTT. Encoded protein: CASSSTTGITEAFF.

This rearrangement joins TRBV23-1 to TRBJ2-1, with D tentatively TRBD2 (5 bases). TRBV23-1 is identified as an open reading frame with a role that is uncertain. The CDR3 contains 15 residues. V shed 0 bases and J shed 7 bases, with 13 bases lying between them. The CDR3 loop reads CASSQSILVRNEQFF. CDR3 DNA sequence: TGCGCCAGCAGTCAATCTATACTAGTGCGGAATGAGCAGTTCTTC.

This chain connects TRBV18 to TRBJ2-5; TRBD2 is a possible D gene (6 bases). Germline CDR1 KGHSH, CDR2 LQKENI. V shed 2 bases and J shed 5 bases, with 9 bases lying between them. This CDR3 is 13 amino acids long. The CDR3 nucleotides are TGTGCCAGCTCACCATCCGGAGGGGAGACCCAGTACTTC. Translation: CASSPSGGETQYF.

The rearrangement links TRBV2 to TRBJ2-5; 8 bases align to TRBD2. Looked up from germline, CDR1 is SNHLY and CDR2 is FYNNEI. The CDR3 extends over 16 amino acids. The J segment lost 5 bases and the V segment lost 5 bases, leaving 13 bases of the junction unmatched. The CDR3 here is CASSPPGGGYRETQYF. The CDR3 DNA follows: TGTGCCAGCAGTCCCCCGGGGGGGGGATACCGGGAGACCCAGTACTTC. Using reference TRBV2 and TRBJ2-5 for the parts outside the CDR3, the full variable domain is EPEVTQTPSHQVTQMGQEVILRCVPISNHLYFYWYRQILGQKVEFLVSFYNNEISEKSEIFDDQFSVERPDGSNFTLKIRSTKLEDSAMYFCASSPPGGGYRETQYFGPGTRLLVL.

The rearrangement uses TRBV6-6 and TRBJ2-5, with no clear D. The CDR3 is made up of 11 amino acids. CDR1 and CDR2 (germline): MNHNY, SVGAGI (reference sequence). Trimming took off 10 bases at V and 5 bases at J, with 11 bases between the two ends. CDR3 region: CAISYSETQYF. CDR3 nucleotide sequence: TGTGCCATATCCTATTCCGAGACCCAGTACTTC.

This chain joins TRBV2 and TRBJ2-1; 15 nucleotides agree with TRBD2. CDR1 and CDR2 (germline): SNHLY, FYNNEI. The CDR3 spans 19 residues. V lost 7 bases to trimming and J lost 2 bases; unmatched junction nucleotides: 12. CDR3 coding DNA: TGTGCCAGCATGCGGACAGGACTAGCGGGAGGGCTGACCTACAATGAGCAGTTCTTC. It is translated as CASMRTGLAGGLTYNEQFF.

This sequence joins TRBV7-2 and TRBJ2-3; 14 nucleotides match TRBD2. Germline lookup yields CDR1 SGHTA and CDR2 FQGNSA. The CDR3 spans 17 residues. V trimming: 1 base; J trimming: 5 bases; junction bases outside the gene matches: 5. DNA for the CDR3: TGTGCCAGCAGCTTAGTATTTGGACTAGCGGGAGGAGATACGCAGTATTTT. This codes for CASSLVFGLAGGDTQYF.

On this clone: Germline is not matched at one junction end, which may reflect a read error. The chain recombines TRBV29-1 with TRBJ1-1; TRBD1 matches at 8 bases. The CDR3 extends over 12 amino acids. Germline values: CDR1 SQVTM, CDR2 ANQGSEA. The CDR3: CSVKETGAEAFF. In nucleotides, the CDR3 is TGCAGCGTTAAAGAGACAGGGGCTGAAGCTTTCTTT. Combining the CDR3 with reference TRBV29-1 and TRBJ1-1 gives the whole variable domain SAVISQKPSRDICQRGTSLTIQCQVDSQVTMMFWYRQQPGQSLTLIATANQGSEATYESGFVIDKFPISRPNLTFSTLTVSNMSPEDSSIYLCSVKETGAEAFFGQGTRLTVV.

This clone was seen just once. The chain links TRBV6-4 to TRBJ2-1; 11 bases line up with TRBD2. Germline V gene sequence: CDR1 MRHNA, CDR2 SNTAGT. The CDR3 has 16 residues. The trim removed 5 bases at V and 1 base at J, leaving 4 bases unmatched. CDR3 sequence: CASSRLAGGSYNEQFF. The CDR3 bases are TGTGCCAGCAGTCGTCTAGCGGGAGGATCCTACAATGAGCAGTTCTTC.

The chain employs TRBV28 and TRBJ1-1; D gene uncertain. There are 12 residues in the CDR3. Trimming left V 5 bases short and J 5 bases short, with 9 bases between. Per germline, CDR1 MDHEN and CDR2 SYDVKM. CDR3 loop: CASSRPRTEAFF. CDR3 coding DNA: TGTGCCAGCAGTCGCCCGAGGACTGAAGCTTTCTTT.

The chain carries TRBV12-5 and TRBJ2-1, with 8 bases lining up with TRBD2. This CDR3 has 16 residues. J was trimmed by 7 bases and V by 0 bases; bases with no gene match: 8. Germline CDR1 LGHNT, CDR2 FRNRAP. DNA of the CDR3: TGTGCTAGTGGTTTGGTATGGAGCGGGAGAACGAATGAGCAGTTCTTC. Translation: CASGLVWSGRTNEQFF.

J is TRBJ2-7 and V is TRBV5-1; TRBD2 aligns across 10 bases. V was pared by 3 bases and J by 0 bases, with 9 bases of the junction left unmatched. Germline V gives CDR1 SGHRS, CDR2 YFSETQ. The CDR3 is 17 residues long. The CDR3, as DNA: TGCGCCAGCAGCTCTACCTGGTCTAGCGGGAGCTCCTACGAGCAGTACTTC. Encoded protein: CASSSTWSSGSSYEQYF.

The chain joins TRBV4-2 to TRBJ2-4, with 7 bases matching TRBD2. CDR3 length: 16 residues. Germline CDR1 reads LGHNA; CDR2 reads YNFKEQ. V lost 0 bases, J lost 3 bases, and 5 bases stayed unmatched. This chain's CDR3 is CASSQERGSGKNIQYF. The CDR3 DNA is TGTGCCAGCAGCCAAGAGCGGGGGAGCGGCAAAAACATTCAGTACTTC.

V usage is TRBV7-9 and J usage is TRBJ2-4; TRBD1 is a possible D gene (5 bases). Per the germline V gene, CDR1 is SEHNR and CDR2 is FQNEAQ (reference sequence). The length of the CDR3 is 16 residues. Between the trimmed V and J ends, which lost 5 bases and 0 bases, there was a span of 14 bases. The CDR3 DNA is TGTGCCAGCAGCCAAACGCACAGGCTAGCCAAAAACATTCAGTACTTC. Translation: CASSQTHRLAKNIQYF.

This rearrangement joins TRBV2 to TRBJ1-5; D is unclear. Trimming removed 5 bases at V and 2 bases at J, with 13 bases between. CDR3 size: 15 residues. Germline CDR1 reads SNHLY; CDR2 reads FYNNEI. The CDR3 protein is CASSTRQAGNQPQHF. In DNA form, the CDR3 reads TGTGCCAGCAGTACCCGCCAGGCCGGCAATCAGCCCCAGCATTTT.

J is TRBJ2-2 and V is TRBV4-1; 11 bases line up with TRBD2. V trimming: 4 bases; J trimming: 1 base; junction bases outside the gene matches: 5. The CDR3 is 17 amino acids. In germline, CDR1 is MGHRA, CDR2 YSYEKL. CDR3 bases: TGCGCCAGCAGCCTAACGGGACTAGCGGAGAACACCGGGGAGCTGTTTTTT. The encoded protein is CASSLTGLAENTGELFF.

The genes are TRBV9 and TRBJ1-3, with a weak D call TRBD1 (6 bases). The CDR3 extends over 16 amino acids. CDR1 and CDR2 from the germline V gene are SGDLS and YYNGEE. V gave up 0 bases and J gave up 4 bases, with 14 bases separating them. CDR3 amino acids: CASSVGWGLSGNTIYF. CDR3 coding DNA: TGTGCCAGCAGCGTAGGGTGGGGGCTGTCGGGAAACACCATATATTTT.

CDR3 in amino acids: CASSLVGGRAHEQYF. The CDR3 region has the DNA TGTGCCAGCAGCTTAGTGGGCGGGAGAGCCCACGAGCAGTACTTC. V gene TRBV7-2 combines with J gene TRBJ2-7, with 7 positions matching TRBD2. The CDR3 has 15 residues. The V segment lost 1 base and the J segment 5 bases; nucleotides outside the gene matches: 8. Per germline, CDR1 SGHTA and CDR2 FQGNSA.

This clone appeared once. The chain employs TRBV2 and TRBJ2-5; D may be TRBD1 (6 bases). CDR1 is SNHLY, CDR2 FYNNEI, per germline. V shed 2 bases and J shed 6 bases, with 22 bases lying between them. This CDR3 spans 17 amino acids. The CDR3 bases are TGTGCCAGCAGTGAACTTCCGACAGGAGCGAGGCGGAAGACCCAGTACTTC. Translated: CASSELPTGARRKTQYF.

This rearrangement joins TRBV7-8 to TRBJ1-5; D is perhaps TRBD1 (5 bases). The CDR3 totals 15 residues. V shed 1 base and J shed 7 bases, with 14 bases lying between them. Germline loops: CDR1 SGHVS, CDR2 FQNEAQ. The chain's CDR3 is CASSLGSGGGQPQHF. The DNA of the CDR3 is TGTGCCAGCAGCTTAGGGAGCGGGGGAGGGCAGCCCCAGCATTTT.

This rearrangement joins TRBV1 to TRBJ2-1; the D call of TRBD2 is as the table states it, not checked on the DNA. TRBV1 counts as a pseudogene. CDR3 length: 18 residues. CDR3 in amino acids: CTSSQDFPASFSYNEQFF. The CDR3 DNA follows: TGCACCAGCAGCCAAGATTTTCCCGCTAGCTTTTCCTACAATGAGCAGTTCTTC.